Listed below are T cell receptor beta chains from one sample, sequenced in a study of graft-versus-host responses after intestinal transplantation. TCRdb keeps only in-frame clones here, not all; method: immunoSEQ multiplex PCR. The table lists about 97,000 clones, approximately 92% of them singletons. The specimen was PBMCs, collected about 460 days after intestinal transplant. The receptors stem from a human patient who received an intestinal transplant, so some T cells may come from the graft donor. CDR3s include the opening cysteine and the closing phenylalanine or tryptophan. Fields, in order: clone size, CDR3 length, J gene, V gene, CDR3 protein. Clone size is stated in some rows and not others, as once, few, many or a class when expanded.

NA 14 TRBJ1-5 TRBV27 CASSLAGVGQPQHF
NA 13 TRBJ2-7 TRBV5-4 CASSAGQGSEQYF
NA 16 TRBJ1-4 TRBV2 CASSQEGPRTGEKLFF
NA 17 TRBJ2-3 TRBV25-1 CASSAPRARGRADTQYF
NA 14 TRBJ2-5 TRBV11-2 CASSPQGVGGTQYF
once 15 TRBJ2-3 TRBV11-2 CASSRQDRGSDTQYF
NA 15 TRBJ2-3 TRBV6-5 CASSPGTSDTDTQYF
NA 14 TRBJ1-5 TRBV6-1 CASSADRGGQPQHF
NA 17 TRBJ1-6 TRBV5-6 CASSPRPGTEKNSPLHF
NA 15 TRBJ1-1 TRBV14 CASSNNRLPNTEAFF
NA 15 TRBJ1-4 TRBV4-1 CASSTATPTNEKLFF
NA 13 TRBJ1-4 TRBV2 CASSTGSNEKLFF
NA 14 TRBJ1-5 TRBV5-5 CASMEGGTNQPQHF
once 13 TRBJ2-7 TRBV23-1 CASSRRGRYEQYF
NA 11 TRBJ1-2 TRBV6-5 CASSWNGGYTF
NA 14 TRBJ1-6 TRBV27 CASSLSRGTAPLHF
NA 17 TRBJ2-7 TRBV4-1 CASSHGFGGDESYEQYF
NA 14 TRBJ1-5 TRBV27 CASSLTENNQPQHF
NA 14 TRBJ2-1 TRBV19 CASFGGAVRNEQFF
NA 18 TRBJ2-3 TRBV10-3 CAISGGGGAPLSTDTQYF
NA 16 TRBJ2-7 TRBV18 CASSQYRGVLSYEQYF
NA 15 TRBJ2-7 TRBV4-1 CASSKNSGTGYEQYF
NA 12 TRBJ1-5 TRBV13 CASSLEDQPQHF
NA 12 TRBJ2-3 TRBV10-3 CAISRGTDTQYF
NA 15 TRBJ1-5 TRBV28 CASRAGAVSNQPQHF